The 6 T cell receptor beta chains in this list originate from one sample, sequenced in a study of blood T cell repertoires in COVID-19. Measured with immunoSEQ multiplex PCR; TCRdb has only the in-frame clones, and not every one. The table has about 190,000 clones, about nine tenths seen once. The sample taken for sequencing was peripheral blood. The receptor source for this set is a middle-aged man with acute or convalescent COVID-19.

The chain has TRBV27 and TRBJ2-7; the D gene is possibly TRBD1 (6 bases). Germline V CDR1 and CDR2: MNHEY, SMNVEV (reference sequence). The CDR3 has 14 amino acids. Trimming shortened V by 6 bases and J by 11 bases, and 23 bases separated the two germline ends. The CDR3 coding sequence is TGTGCCAGCAGCGAGCACAGGGTGTCTGGATCGGAGTACTTC. Translated: CASSEHRVSGSEYF.

This chain uses TRBV10-3 with TRBJ2-3; no clear D gene. CDR3 length equals 11 residues. The V gene's germline CDR1 is ENHRY and CDR2 SYGVKD. The V end lost 4 bases, the J end lost 4 bases, and 3 bases lay between the germline ends. CDR3 protein: CAISGPDTQYF. CDR3 bases: TGTGCCATCAGTGGGCCAGATACGCAGTATTTT.

The V and J genes are TRBV19 and TRBJ1-2; 7 bases map to TRBD1. Germline CDR1 and CDR2: LNHDA and SQIVND (reference sequence). This CDR3 comprises 14 residues. The J segment lost 6 bases and the V segment lost 5 bases, leaving 9 bases of the junction unmatched. CDR3 nucleotides: TGTGCCAGTAGTGGGAGACAGGGAGAAGATGGCTACACCTTC. This encodes CASSGRQGEDGYTF.

The CDR3, as DNA: TGTGCCAGCAGGAATAGCGGGGGGGCTTACGAGCAGTACTTC. Translating it yields CASRNSGGAYEQYF. V gene TRBV28 combines with J gene TRBJ2-7, with 11 positions matching TRBD2. This CDR3 region has 14 residues. The ends lost 6 bases at V and 4 bases at J; junction bases unmatched: 5. Germline V gene data show CDR1 as MDHEN and CDR2 as SYDVKM. Complete variable domain (other parts from reference TRBV28 and TRBJ2-7): DVKVTQSSRYLVKRTGEKVFLECVQDMDHENMFWYRQDPGLGLRLIYFSYDVKMKEKGDIPEGYSVSREKKERFSLILESASTNQTSMYLCASRNSGGAYEQYFGPGTRLTVT.

The table lists this clone with a count of one. The CDR3 DNA is TGCAGTGCTAGCGGCACAGATACGCAGTATTTT. Translation gives CSASGTDTQYF. The chain couples TRBV20-1 to TRBJ2-3; D gene uncertain. V was pared by 3 bases and J by 1 base, with 2 bases between. CDR1 and CDR2 (germline): DFQATT, SNEGSKA (reference sequence). The CDR3 contains 11 residues.

The gene calls are TRBV6-1 and TRBJ2-3; D not resolved. Per the germline V gene, CDR1 is MNHNS and CDR2 is SASEGT. V gave up 2 bases and J gave up 0 bases, with 9 bases separating them. The CDR3 contains 15 residues. The CDR3 sequence is CASSEWAASTDTQYF. The DNA of the CDR3 is TGTGCCAGCAGTGAATGGGCAGCCAGCACAGATACGCAGTATTTT.